The clone carrying this TCR delta chain is classed as medium-sized. This specimen belongs to a study of delta chains in infants with herpesvirus infections. Reverse transcription of PBMC RNA used primers specific for the gamma and delta chains. TCRdb repeated clone calling on the RT-PCR reads with CATT. The sample lists some 470 delta-chain clones, 20% occurring once. This material consisted of peripheral blood, taken at time point 1 of longitudinal follow-up. The sequence was obtained from a human donor who was a Ugandan infant, either HIV-exposed or HIV-unexposed (not recorded which).

The CDR3 is CACDATGGLSSWDTRQMFF. The CDR3 DNA reads as TGTGCCTGTGACGCGACTGGGGGATTGAGCTCCTGGGACACCCGACAGATGTTTTTC. The V call is TRDV2, the J call TRDJ3; 10 nucleotides line up with TRDD3. The V segment lost 3 bases and the J segment 0 bases; nucleotides outside the gene matches: 7. The germline gives CDR1 GEAIGNYY, CDR2 EKD. The CDR3 runs to 19 residues.